This T cell receptor (beta chain) was found in a study of identical twins. As to this clonotype: What it recognizes is unknown.

TCRdb re-called the 5' RACE reads with MiXCR, one entry per CDR3 protein. The table includes 1.5 million to 2 million distinct CDR3 sequences, around 33% detected once. Study results and limitations: The conclusions drew on cross-sectional statistical analysis instead of tracking the same donors.

The sample was cord blood. The receptor was isolated from a newborn girl in good health.

CDR3 DNA sequence: TGTGCCAGCGGTGGGGGGGATACCTCCTACAATGAGCAGTTCTTC. Amino acids: CASGGGDTSYNEQFF. This sequence joins TRBV9 and TRBJ2-1, with 7 bases matching TRBD2. This CDR3 contains 15 residues. Germline CDR1 SGDLS, CDR2 YYNGEE. The ends lost 7 bases at V and 0 bases at J; junction bases unmatched: 7.